The T cell receptor beta chain under discussion was sequenced for a study of T cell responses to AZD1222 COVID-19 vaccine. Study results and caveats: Nearly half of unique spike-specific TCRs reportedly avoided B.1.351 and B.1.1.7 mutated regions.

This clone was detected once. Its antigen is not known. TCRdb's copy holds only in-frame clones and misses some; the assay was immunoSEQ multiplex PCR. The data hold some 150,000 clones, with about 90% observed a single time. Germline values: CDR1 SGDLS, CDR2 YYNGEE. V lost 4 bases to trimming and J lost 0 bases, with 12 bases between them. The CDR3 is 15 residues long. The TCR was taken from an adult who received the MenACWY meningococcal vaccine as a control. Sequencing used peripheral blood, obtained 28 days after the second dose of the MenACWY control vaccine. This sequence joins TRBV9 and TRBJ2-3, with D perhaps matching TRBD2 (6 bases). The CDR3 region has the DNA TGTGCCAGCAGCCGCGGGGCAGCCAGCACAGATACGCAGTATTTT. Translating it yields CASSRGAASTDTQYF.